These T cell receptor beta chains were read from a single sample in a study of cytomegalovirus exposure and HLA in healthy donors. Profiling relied on immunoSEQ multiplex PCR, and the TCRdb table lists in-frame clones only, not all of them. The data show about 140,000 clones, nearly 90% seen once. The sequencing input was PBMCs. The origin of the receptors is a woman between 40 and 55 years old in good health and CMV-seronegative. CDR3s include the opening cysteine and the closing phenylalanine or tryptophan. A D gene is named only where the DNA matches it firmly. Rows may omit the clone size; those that give it use once, few, many or a size class.

cdr3_nt,cdr3_aa,v_call,d_call,clone_size,j_call
TGTGCCTGGAGTCATAGCTGGCCCACAGATACGCAGTATTTT,CAWSHSWPTDTQYF,TRBV30,-,-,TRBJ2-3
TGCGCCAGCAGACCCGGGACTAGCGGGATCAATGAGCAGTTCTTC,CASRPGTSGINEQFF,TRBV4-1,TRBD2,-,TRBJ2-1
TGTGCCAGCAGTTTCGGGAGCCCCTCCTACAATGAGCAGTTCTTC,CASSFGSPSYNEQFF,TRBV27,-,-,TRBJ2-1
TGTGCCAGCAGCTTAATGCAGGGGGCTTTTGGGACCCAGTACTTC,CASSLMQGAFGTQYF,TRBV7-9,TRBD1,-,TRBJ2-5
TGTGCCAGCAGCGAGCCGGGAGATACGCAGTATTTT,CASSEPGDTQYF,TRBV7-8,-,once,TRBJ2-3
TGTGCCTGGAGTCGAGGGGAGGGTCAGCCCCAGCATTTT,CAWSRGEGQPQHF,TRBV30,-,-,TRBJ1-5
TGTGCCAGCAGCTTCCTGGACAGAAAATATGGCTACACCTTC,CASSFLDRKYGYTF,TRBV7-9,-,-,TRBJ1-2
TGTGCCAGCAGCCAGGGGACTAGCGGGAGGGATGAAGATACGCAGTATTTT,CASSQGTSGRDEDTQYF,TRBV4-2,TRBD2,-,TRBJ2-3
TGTGCCAGCACCAGACTAGCCGGCGGGGAGCTGTTTTTT,CASTRLAGGELFF,TRBV7-9,TRBD2,-,TRBJ2-2
TGTGCCAGCAGCGGACGTCAGGGGGCGGCTCAGCCCCAGCATTTT,CASSGRQGAAQPQHF,TRBV6-1,TRBD1,-,TRBJ1-5
TGTGCCAGCAGCTATACCGGGACAGGAGGGCAAAACATTCAGTACTTC,CASSYTGTGGQNIQYF,TRBV28,TRBD1,-,TRBJ2-4
TGTGCCAGCTCAACGGACAGGGCCGAGACCCAGTACTTC,CASSTDRAETQYF,TRBV18,TRBD1,-,TRBJ2-5
TGCGCCAGCAGTGTTCAGGGGGCAGATACGCAGTATTTT,CASSVQGADTQYF,TRBV10-1,TRBD1,-,TRBJ2-3
TGTGCCAGCTCACCGGCACTAGCGGTCTACGAGCAGTACTTC,CASSPALAVYEQYF,TRBV18,TRBD2,-,TRBJ2-7
TGCGCCAGCAGCTTGATGGGACAGGGGCCCCAAGAGACCCAGTACTTC,CASSLMGQGPQETQYF,TRBV5-1,TRBD1,-,TRBJ2-5
TGTGCTAGCAGCTTAGGCGGACAGGGGTACGAGCAGTACTTC,CASSLGGQGYEQYF,TRBV7-7,TRBD1,-,TRBJ2-7
TGCGCCAGCAGCTCGGGACAGGGGAGAGAGACCCAGTACTTC,CASSSGQGRETQYF,TRBV5-1,TRBD1,-,TRBJ2-5
TGCGCCAGCAGCTCAAGACTAGCGGACCTGGGAGATACGCAGTATTTT,CASSSRLADLGDTQYF,TRBV5-1,TRBD2,-,TRBJ2-3
TGTGCCAGCAGTGCCCAGGGGCGAGGCAATCAGCCCCAGCATTTT,CASSAQGRGNQPQHF,TRBV6-1,-,-,TRBJ1-5
TGTGCCAGCAGCCTAACTATCAATGAGCAGTTCTTC,CASSLTINEQFF,TRBV5-6,-,-,TRBJ2-1
TGTGCCAGCAGCCAAGATCTAGGGTCTCCTTCTAGCGGGAGGGCCCACGGTGAGCAGTTCTTC,CASSQDLGSPSSGRAHGEQFF,TRBV4-2,TRBD2,-,TRBJ2-1
TGTGCCAGCAGTTTACGGAGGGCGGGAGGGATCCCTAATGAGCAGTTCTTC,CASSLRRAGGIPNEQFF,TRBV27,TRBD2,-,TRBJ2-1
TGTGCCAGCAGCACCCAGACAGGCCCGTCGCAGTACTTC,CASSTQTGPSQYF,TRBV11-3,-,-,TRBJ2-7
TGTGCCAGCAGCTTAGTTCAGGCCCCCTACGAGCAGTACTTC,CASSLVQAPYEQYF,TRBV7-8,-,-,TRBJ2-7
TGTGCCAGTATAAGTCGGGAGGGTCTCAATGAGCAGTTCTTC,CASISREGLNEQFF,TRBV19,TRBD2,-,TRBJ2-1
TGTTCCAGCAGCTTAGAGGGGAAAGGGGCTTTCTTT,CSSSLEGKGAFF,TRBV7-9,-,-,TRBJ1-1
TGCGCCAGCAGCCAAGTTGGAGCGGGAGGAAGGAATGAGCAGTTCTTC,CASSQVGAGGRNEQFF,TRBV4-1,TRBD2,-,TRBJ2-1
TGTGCCAGTAGTATAGGCAGGGGAGGGACCCACACCGGGGAGCTGTTTTTT,CASSIGRGGTHTGELFF,TRBV19,-,-,TRBJ2-2
TGTGCCAGCAGTGCCAGGGTTAGTAACACTGAAGCTTTCTTT,CASSARVSNTEAFF,TRBV6-1,-,-,TRBJ1-1
TGTGCCAGCAGTCTTAGCGGGCGCTCCACAGATACGCAGTATTTT,CASSLSGRSTDTQYF,TRBV28,TRBD2,-,TRBJ2-3
TGTGCCAGCAGCTTAGGAATCAGTCACTCTGGAAACACCATATATTTT,CASSLGISHSGNTIYF,TRBV11-1,-,-,TRBJ1-3
TGCAGCGTGCCGGGACAGGGGTACACCGGGGAGCTGTTTTTT,CSVPGQGYTGELFF,TRBV29-1,TRBD1,-,TRBJ2-2
TGTGCCTGGAGTGCGGGACTAGCGGGAGCAGAGACCCAGTACTTC,CAWSAGLAGAETQYF,TRBV30,TRBD2,few,TRBJ2-5
TGCGCCAGCAGCCCAACAGGGGTACCTCCTGAGACCCAGTACTTC,CASSPTGVPPETQYF,TRBV5-1,TRBD1,-,TRBJ2-5
TGTGCCACCAGCAGAGAGCCCAAACAGCAATACGAGCAGTACTTC,CATSREPKQQYEQYF,TRBV15,-,-,TRBJ2-7
TGTGCCAGCAGCTATGTGACAGGGTATCAGCCCCAGCATTTT,CASSYVTGYQPQHF,TRBV7-8,TRBD1,-,TRBJ1-5
TGTGCCAGCAGTGATAGCGGGACGAACACCGGGGAGCTGTTTTTT,CASSDSGTNTGELFF,TRBV25-1,TRBD2,-,TRBJ2-2
TGTGCCAGCAGCTTTCTATCGGGAGGAGAGACCCAGTACTTC,CASSFLSGGETQYF,TRBV7-9,TRBD2,-,TRBJ2-5
TGTGCCATCAGTGAGTCGATAGGGGGACAGGGTTCGCCTGAGCAGTACTTC,CAISESIGGQGSPEQYF,TRBV10-3,TRBD1,-,TRBJ2-7
TGTGCCAGCAGTGTCTCAGGGGGCTTGCAGCCCCAGCATTTT,CASSVSGGLQPQHF,TRBV6-4,TRBD1,-,TRBJ1-5
TGTGCCATCAGTGTTGGAGGAGGGATCGGTGGAAACACCATATATTTT,CAISVGGGIGGNTIYF,TRBV10-3,-,-,TRBJ1-3
TGTGCCAGCAGGGGGGAGAGCGGGAGAAACTACGAGCAGTACTTC,CASRGESGRNYEQYF,TRBV6-5,TRBD2,-,TRBJ2-7
TGCGCCAGCAGCCCCGCCCTGGGAGGCCGGGACAGGGGGGGAGAGACCCAGTACTTC,CASSPALGGRDRGGETQYF,TRBV5-1,TRBD1,once,TRBJ2-5
TGTGCCAGCAGCCCAGGACTCTCACCGGAGCAGTTCTTC,CASSPGLSPEQFF,TRBV7-9,-,-,TRBJ2-1
TGTGCCAGCAGCTACTATCAAGAGACCCAGTACTTC,CASSYYQETQYF,TRBV5-6,-,-,TRBJ2-5
TGTGCCAGCAGTTTCCTCCTGGGGCTAGCGGGCCCCTACAATGAGCAGTTCTTC,CASSFLLGLAGPYNEQFF,TRBV28,TRBD2,-,TRBJ2-1
TGTGCCAGCAGTTCGTCCGATACGCAGTATTTT,CASSSSDTQYF,TRBV6-6,-,-,TRBJ2-3
TGCGCCAGCAGCTTGGGTAACAGGGGTAGAACAGATACGCAGTATTTT,CASSLGNRGRTDTQYF,TRBV5-1,TRBD1,-,TRBJ2-3
TGTGCCAGTAGTATATCCGGGGACAGTCGATATTCACCCCTCCACTTT,CASSISGDSRYSPLHF,TRBV19,TRBD1,once,TRBJ1-6
TGTGCCAGCAGCCGAGCCAGGGACAGCTATGGCTACACCTTC,CASSRARDSYGYTF,TRBV11-3,TRBD1,-,TRBJ1-2
TGTTCCAGCAGCTTTTACCCGGACAGGGTTAAGGTCGAGCAGTACTTC,CSSSFYPDRVKVEQYF,TRBV7-9,TRBD1,-,TRBJ2-7
TGTGCCACCTCTAGGGATATGTCTAGCGGGGGCACAGATACGCAGTATTTT,CATSRDMSSGGTDTQYF,TRBV11-3,TRBD2,-,TRBJ2-3
TGTGCCAGCAGCAGTGATTCTCGGGACAGGGGGCTCTTTGGCTACACCTTC,CASSSDSRDRGLFGYTF,TRBV28,TRBD1,-,TRBJ1-2
TGTGCCAGAAGCCCGCGGCTCTTCAATCAGCCCCAGCATTTT,CARSPRLFNQPQHF,TRBV5-3,-,-,TRBJ1-5
TGTGCCAGCAGTTTACCCCACAACGGGCTAGCGGGGGCCTACAATGAGCAGTTCTTC,CASSLPHNGLAGAYNEQFF,TRBV28,TRBD2,-,TRBJ2-1
TGTGCCAGCAGATCGGGAACTGGGACAGATACGCAGTATTTT,CASRSGTGTDTQYF,TRBV5-4,-,-,TRBJ2-3
TGTGCCAGCAGAAGGACAGGGGTCACCGGGGAGCTGTTTTTT,CASRRTGVTGELFF,TRBV6-5,TRBD1,-,TRBJ2-2
TGTGCCAGCAGTTTATTGGCGGGAGGGTCCTACGAGCAGTACTTC,CASSLLAGGSYEQYF,TRBV28,TRBD2,-,TRBJ2-7
TGTGCCAGCGCCGACAGAGATAGCAATCAGCCCCAGCATTTT,CASADRDSNQPQHF,TRBV6-1,-,once,TRBJ1-5
TGTGCCAGCAGCTTAGATGTAACTAGCGGGAGAAACGAGCAGTACTTC,CASSLDVTSGRNEQYF,TRBV11-3,TRBD2,-,TRBJ2-7